This T cell receptor beta chain was sequenced in a study of tumor-infiltrating lymphocytes in primary liver carcinoma. They got blood RNA out of unsorted whole blood and also pulled out germline DNA. cDNA specific to TCR beta was made from 450 to 650 ng of total RNA, with a constant-region primer employed for priming. Modified slightly, ARM-PCR produced TCR beta libraries over three nested multiplex PCR rounds. Two initial PCR rounds of around 10 cycles each paired TRBV1-TRBV30 forward primers with a C-beta reverse primer. TCRdb passed the multiplex PCR reads through MiXCR, listing each CDR3 protein once. The sample includes almost 200,000 distinct CDR3 sequences, roughly two thirds of them seen just once. This clonotype was seen a few times. The junction differs from germline at one of its ends, possibly a read error. This CDR3 contains 16 residues. Germline CDR1 reads SGHNT; CDR2 reads YENEEA.

This clonotype originated in an older woman with primary liver carcinoma and hepatitis B virus infection. The J gene is TRBJ2-1, the V gene TRBV11-3; the match to TRBD1 covers 7 bases. Sequencing was performed on peripheral blood. Here the CDR3 reads CTSSSDRDPTYNEQFF. The CDR3 coding sequence is TGTACCAGCAGTTCCGACAGGGACCCGACCTACAATGAGCAGTTCTTC.